The text below deals with one T cell receptor beta chain. This entry is derived from a study of blood T cell repertoires in COVID-19. The protocol was immunoSEQ multiplex PCR, while the TCRdb copy is restricted to in-frame clones and leaves out a portion. The data contain fewer than 450,000 clones, approximately 88% of them singletons. The V gene's germline CDR1 is SGHDT and CDR2 YYEEEE. Germline trimming cut 4 bases from V and 5 bases from J; bases unmatched to any gene: 10. This CDR3 comprises 15 residues. The clonotype originates from a woman aged 45 to 65 with COVID-19, enrolled during active disease. Sample: peripheral blood. The chain links TRBV5-6 to TRBJ1-1; 8 bases fit TRBD1. The CDR3 loop is CASSPSWTGWTEAFF. The DNA for the CDR3 is TGTGCCAGCAGCCCCTCCTGGACAGGGTGGACTGAAGCTTTCTTT.